These 5 T cell receptor beta chains came from one sample sequenced in a study of T cells in localized non-small cell lung cancer. Generated by immunoSEQ multiplex PCR, the TCRdb table keeps only in-frame clones and is missing some. The repertoire consists of about 59,000 clones, with 90% to 95% occurring once and the leading ten covering just under 20%. The specimen was peripheral blood, collected before any cancer treatment. These receptors all come from a man aged 35-69 years with stage I lung adenocarcinoma.

CDR3 in DNA: TGTGCCAGTAGTTTTGGACTGTCCGGGGAGCTGTTTTTT. Its protein is CASSFGLSGELFF. The chain recombines TRBV19 with TRBJ2-2; tentative D call: TRBD2 (5 bases). The CDR3 runs 13 residues. V was cut by 5 bases and J by 6 bases, with 10 bases left in between. The germline gives CDR1 LNHDA, CDR2 SQIVND (reference sequence).

The chain has TRBV11-3 and TRBJ2-1; 11 bases fit TRBD2. CDR3 size: 16 residues. Germline assignment: CDR1 SGHNT and CDR2 YENEEA. V lost 1 base and J lost 3; bases outside the gene matches: 2. In nucleotides, the CDR3 is TGTGCCAGCAGCTTAGCCGGGACTAGCGGCTACAATGAGCAGTTCTTC. It encodes CASSLAGTSGYNEQFF.

The gene calls are TRBV7-3 and TRBJ2-1, with 10 bases fitting TRBD2. Per the germline V gene, CDR1 is SGHTA and CDR2 is FQGTGA. V lost 8 bases and J lost 8; bases outside the gene matches: 6. CDR3 size: 13 residues. CDR3 sequence: CASGAGGSDEQFF. The CDR3 nucleotides are TGTGCCAGCGGAGCGGGAGGGTCGGATGAGCAGTTCTTC.

On this clone itself: This specimen includes other DNA sequences encoding the same CDR3. The chain recombines TRBV7-9 with TRBJ2-5; D not certain. The germline V gene has CDR1 SEHNR and CDR2 FQNEAQ (reference sequence). Trimming removed 3 bases at V and 2 bases at J, with 1 base between. The CDR3 has 11 amino acids. CDR3 sequence: CASSLQETQYF. CDR3 bases: TGTGCCAGCAGCTTGCAAGAGACCCAGTACTTC.

The chain links TRBV28 to TRBJ2-1; tentatively, D is TRBD2 (6 bases). CDR1 MDHEN and CDR2 SYDVKM come from the germline V gene. The CDR3 loop spans 14 amino acids. The V and J ends lost 10 bases and 3 bases respectively, with 16 bases between them. The CDR3 is CATRESTDYNEQFF. The CDR3 nucleotides read TGTGCCACCCGGGAGTCGACCGACTACAATGAGCAGTTCTTC. Filled out from reference TRBV28 and TRBJ2-1, the complete variable domain reads DVKVTQSSRYLVKRTGEKVFLECVQDMDHENMFWYRQDPGLGLRLIYFSYDVKMKEKGDIPEGYSVSREKKERFSLILESASTNQTSMYLCATRESTDYNEQFFGPGTRLTVL.